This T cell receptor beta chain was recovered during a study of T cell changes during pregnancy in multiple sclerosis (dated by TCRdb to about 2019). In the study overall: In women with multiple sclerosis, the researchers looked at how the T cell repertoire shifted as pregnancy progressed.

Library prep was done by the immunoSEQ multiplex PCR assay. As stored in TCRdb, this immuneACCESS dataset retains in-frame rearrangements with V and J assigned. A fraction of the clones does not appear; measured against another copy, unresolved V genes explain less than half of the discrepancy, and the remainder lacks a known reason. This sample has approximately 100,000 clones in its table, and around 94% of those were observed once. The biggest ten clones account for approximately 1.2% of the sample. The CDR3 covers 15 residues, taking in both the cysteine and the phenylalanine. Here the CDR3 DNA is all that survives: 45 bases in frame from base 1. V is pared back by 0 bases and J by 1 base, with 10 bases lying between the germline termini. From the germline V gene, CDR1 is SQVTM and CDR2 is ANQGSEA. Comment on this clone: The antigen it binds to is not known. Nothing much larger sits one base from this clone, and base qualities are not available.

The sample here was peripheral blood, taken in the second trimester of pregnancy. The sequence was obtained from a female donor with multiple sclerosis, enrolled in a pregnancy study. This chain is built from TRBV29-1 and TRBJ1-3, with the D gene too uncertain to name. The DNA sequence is TGCAGCGTTGAAGAGCGCGGGAGATCTGGAAACACCATATATTTT. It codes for CSVEERGRSGNTIYF.